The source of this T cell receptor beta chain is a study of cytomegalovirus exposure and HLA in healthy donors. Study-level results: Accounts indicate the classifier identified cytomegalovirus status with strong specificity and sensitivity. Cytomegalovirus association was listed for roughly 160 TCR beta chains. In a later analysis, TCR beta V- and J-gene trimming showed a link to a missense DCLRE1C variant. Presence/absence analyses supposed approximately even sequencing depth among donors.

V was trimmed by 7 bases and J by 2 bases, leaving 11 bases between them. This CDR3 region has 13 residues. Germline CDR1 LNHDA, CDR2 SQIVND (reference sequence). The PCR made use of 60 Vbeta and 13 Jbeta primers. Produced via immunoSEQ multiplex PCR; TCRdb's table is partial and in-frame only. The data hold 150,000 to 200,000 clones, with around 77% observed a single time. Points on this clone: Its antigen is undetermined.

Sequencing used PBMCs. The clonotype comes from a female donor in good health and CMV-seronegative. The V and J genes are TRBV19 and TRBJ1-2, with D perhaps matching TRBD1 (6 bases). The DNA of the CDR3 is TGTGCCAGTACCCCAACAGGGAACTATGGCTACACCTTC. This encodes CASTPTGNYGYTF.